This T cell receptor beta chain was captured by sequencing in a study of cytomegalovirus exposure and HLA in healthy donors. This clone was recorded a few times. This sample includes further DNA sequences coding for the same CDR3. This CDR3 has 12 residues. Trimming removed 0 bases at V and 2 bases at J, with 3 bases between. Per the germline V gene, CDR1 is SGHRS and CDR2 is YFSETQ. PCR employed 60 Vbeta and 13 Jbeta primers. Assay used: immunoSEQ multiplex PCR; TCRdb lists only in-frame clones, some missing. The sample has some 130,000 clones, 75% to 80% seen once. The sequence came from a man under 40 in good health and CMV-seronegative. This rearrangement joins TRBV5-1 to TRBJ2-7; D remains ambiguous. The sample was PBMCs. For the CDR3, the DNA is TGCGCCAGCAGCTTGGGAGCCTACGAGCAGTACTTC. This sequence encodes CASSLGAYEQYF.